Listed below are T cell receptor beta chains from one sample, sequenced in a study of T-cell reconstitution after alpha-beta-depleted transplantation in children. TCRdb passed the PCR reads through MiXCR, listing each CDR3 protein once. The table lists hundreds of thousands of distinct CDR3 sequences, around 13% of them singletons. The sequencing here drew on PBMCs, taken before TCRalphabeta/CD19-depleted stem cell transplant. The receptors here all came from a girl aged 2-9 years with congenital amegakaryocytic thrombocytopenia, due to receive a stem cell transplant. The CDR3 runs from the conserved cysteine through the conserved F or W. A D gene is named only where the DNA matches it firmly. Clone size is not always given. Where it is, it says once, few, many or a class for expanded clones.

v_gene,d_gene,len,abundance,j_gene,CDR3aa,CDR3nt
TRBV7-2,NA,15,NA,TRBJ2-3,CASSLAGPLTDTQYF,TGTGCCAGCAGCTTAGCGGGGCCACTCACAGATACGCAGTATTTT
TRBV6-6,NA,11,many,TRBJ2-3,CATTSTDTQYF,TGTGCCACCACTAGCACAGATACGCAGTATTTT
TRBV10-3,TRBD2,14,NA,TRBJ2-7,CAIQALAGTYVQYF,TGTGCCATCCAGGCGCTAGCGGGTACCTACGTGCAGTACTTC
TRBV5-5,NA,17,many,TRBJ2-2,CASSSGGRQTNTGELFF,TGTGCCAGCAGCTCGGGCGGTCGTCAGACGAACACCGGGGAGCTGTTTTTT
TRBV29-1,TRBD1,11,NA,TRBJ1-1,CSAGGNRGAFF,TGCAGCGCTGGGGGCAACAGGGGAGCTTTCTTT
TRBV20-1,NA,17,many,TRBJ2-1,CSARDERLEGPLEEQFF,TGCAGTGCTAGAGATGAACGGCTAGAGGGGCCTCTGGAAGAGCAGTTCTTC
TRBV28,NA,18,NA,TRBJ2-1,CASSFSVFVGDSYNEQFF,TGTGCCAGCAGTTTCTCGGTTTTTGTGGGAGATTCCTACAATGAGCAGTTCTTC
TRBV12-3/TRBV12-4,NA,13,many,TRBJ2-7,CASSPDRTYEQYF,TGTGCCAGCAGTCCCGACAGGACTTACGAGCAGTACTTC
TRBV12-3/TRBV12-4,TRBD1,14,many,TRBJ1-2,CASSESTGGYGYTF,TGTGCCAGCAGTGAATCTACAGGGGGCTATGGCTACACCTTC
TRBV20-1,NA,14,many,TRBJ2-1,CSARGSGRRYEQFF,TGCAGTGCTAGAGGATCAGGTCGAAGGTATGAGCAGTTCTTC
TRBV7-9,NA,15,few,TRBJ1-2,CASSLEGHTSYGYTF,TGTGCCAGCAGCTTAGAAGGCCACACTTCCTATGGCTACACCTTC
TRBV24-1,NA,14,NA,TRBJ2-1,CATSRADGHNEQFF,TGTGCCACCAGCCGGGCAGACGGGCACAATGAGCAGTTCTTC
TRBV7-3,TRBD2,18,few,TRBJ2-2,CASSLTARLAGVSGELFF,TGTGCCAGCAGCTTAACTGCCAGACTAGCGGGAGTAAGCGGGGAGCTGTTTTTT
TRBV20-1,TRBD2,16,few,TRBJ2-3,CSAREGLAASTDTQYF,TGCAGTGCTAGAGAGGGCCTAGCGGCTAGCACAGATACGCAGTATTTT
TRBV5-1,TRBD2,15,many,TRBJ2-1,CASRMTSGRLNEQFF,TGCGCCAGCAGGATGACTAGCGGGAGACTGAATGAGCAGTTCTTC
TRBV27,NA,13,many,TRBJ2-1,CASSGVGDNEQFF,TGTGCCAGCAGTGGGGTCGGGGACAATGAGCAGTTCTTC
TRBV7-9,NA,15,few,TRBJ2-1,CAIDITRTASFEQFF,TGTGCCATCGATATCACCAGGACAGCTTCCTTCGAGCAGTTCTTC
TRBV11-3,NA,13,NA,TRBJ2-5,CASSLSYRETQYF,TGTGCCAGCAGCTTATCCTACCGGGAGACCCAGTACTTC
TRBV10-3,TRBD2,15,NA,TRBJ2-7,CAPGGHSSGSFEQYF,TGTGCACCCGGGGGACATTCTAGCGGGAGTTTCGAGCAGTACTTC
TRBV5-1,NA,16,many,TRBJ1-6,CASSLFSLSGDSPLHF,TGCGCCAGCAGCTTGTTTAGTTTGTCCGGGGATTCACCCCTCCACTTT
TRBV5-1,TRBD2,17,NA,TRBJ2-7,CASSLGTSGYSSYEQYF,TGCGCCAGCAGCTTGGGGACTAGCGGATATAGCTCCTACGAGCAGTACTTC
TRBV6-5,NA,12,many,TRBJ1-1,CASRGTNTEAFF,TGTGCCAGCAGGGGAACGAACACTGAAGCTTTCTTT
TRBV6-1,TRBD1,16,many,TRBJ2-3,CASSDLERNRGDTQYF,TGTGCCAGCAGTGATCTTGAGCGGAACAGGGGAGATACGCAGTATTTT
TRBV5-1,NA,15,many,TRBJ2-1,CASSLLVDQSNEQFF,TGCGCCAGCAGCTTGTTAGTCGACCAGAGTAATGAGCAGTTCTTC
TRBV7-2,NA,16,many,TRBJ2-7,CASSPGYPRPTLEQYF,TGTGCCAGCAGCCCTGGATATCCCCGACCAACTCTCGAGCAGTACTTC
TRBV7-9,NA,16,many,TRBJ2-7,CASTLSLSGAGLEQYF,TGTGCCAGCACCCTTAGTCTCTCGGGAGCTGGGTTAGAGCAGTACTTC
TRBV10-3,NA,12,many,TRBJ2-3,CAISEGEDTQYF,TGTGCCATCAGTGAGGGCGAAGATACGCAGTATTTT
TRBV6-5,NA,16,few,TRBJ1-3,CASSYSWQGSGNTIYF,TGTGCCAGCAGTTACTCGTGGCAGGGCTCTGGAAACACCATATATTTT
TRBV9,NA,13,many,TRBJ2-3,CASSAPSTDTQYF,TGTGCCAGCAGCGCCCCCTCCACAGATACGCAGTATTTT
TRBV5-1,NA,13,few,TRBJ1-1,CASSSSGITEAFF,TGCGCCAGCAGCTCCTCGGGGATCACTGAAGCTTTCTTT
TRBV20-1,NA,11,once,TRBJ2-7,CSATGRFEQYF,TGCAGTGCTACCGGGCGTTTCGAGCAGTACTTC
TRBV6-2/TRBV6-3,NA,15,few,TRBJ1-5,CASSYYGGRNQPQHF,TGTGCCAGCAGTTACTATGGGGGGCGCAATCAGCCCCAGCATTTT
TRBV9,NA,14,few,TRBJ2-7,CASSVAGGTYEQYF,TGTGCCAGCAGCGTAGCTGGGGGCACCTACGAGCAGTACTTC
TRBV5-1,TRBD1,15,many,TRBJ1-1,CASSLSAGGDTEAFF,TGCGCCAGCAGCTTGTCCGCAGGGGGGGACACTGAAGCTTTCTTT
TRBV7-2,NA,15,few,TRBJ2-3,CASPPAPTGTDTQYF,TGTGCCAGCCCACCCGCTCCCACCGGCACAGATACGCAGTATTTT
TRBV20-1,TRBD2,17,many,TRBJ2-1,CSARDRWRTSDYNEQFF,TGCAGTGCTAGAGATCGATGGAGGACTAGCGATTACAATGAGCAGTTCTTC
TRBV20-1,TRBD1,14,many,TRBJ1-2,CSARTGDYNYGYTF,TGCAGTGCTAGGACAGGGGACTACAACTATGGCTACACCTTC
TRBV7-2,TRBD2,14,many,TRBJ2-3,CASSLLPGGDTQYF,TGTGCCAGCAGCTTACTACCGGGAGGAGATACGCAGTATTTT
TRBV10-2,TRBD2,15,many,TRBJ2-3,CASHMTSGLTDTQYF,TGCGCCAGCCACATGACTAGCGGGCTTACAGATACGCAGTATTTT
TRBV20-1,NA,12,many,TRBJ2-1,CSASPQWDEQFF,TGCAGTGCGTCCCCCCAATGGGATGAGCAGTTCTTC
TRBV12-3/TRBV12-4,NA,13,NA,TRBJ1-5,CASKPTEDQPQHF,TGTGCCAGCAAACCTACAGAAGATCAGCCCCAGCATTTT
TRBV20-1,TRBD2,16,many,TRBJ2-1,CSARLAGVKVYNEQFF,TGCAGTGCTAGACTAGCGGGAGTCAAGGTGTACAATGAGCAGTTCTTC
TRBV5-6,NA,15,many,TRBJ2-4,CASSLRDLAKNIQYF,TGTGCCAGCAGCCTCAGGGACCTAGCCAAAAACATTCAGTACTTC